The 27 T cell receptor beta chains given below trace back to one sample, sequenced in a study of blood T cell repertoires in COVID-19. Profiled with immunoSEQ multiplex PCR; TCRdb holds only in-frame clones, not every one. Among fewer than 30,000 clones listed, about 87% were seen once. Sequencing was performed on peripheral blood. Receptors were obtained from a man aged 70-80 years with active COVID-19.

The chain employs TRBV5-8 and TRBJ2-4; TRBD2 might be the D (6 bases). CDR3 length equals 11 residues. CDR1 is SGHTS, CDR2 YDEGEE, per germline. V was shortened by 4 bases and J by 8 bases, with 7 bases between the two germline ends. DNA for the CDR3: TGTGCCAGCAGCCCGGGGGACATTCAGTACTTC. The encoded protein is CASSPGDIQYF.

The chain joins TRBV6-5 to TRBJ2-2; 7 bases map to TRBD1. The CDR3 spans 14 residues. Germline V gene data show CDR1 as MNHEY and CDR2 as SVGAGI. Unmatched junction bases numbered 8, after V lost 7 bases and J lost 6 bases. The CDR3 reads CASNLQGFAGELFF. CDR3 coding DNA: TGTGCCAGCAACCTACAGGGGTTTGCCGGGGAGCTGTTTTTT.

The CDR3 DNA is TGTGCCAGCAGTTACCCTGCAGGGGGACGAGAGACCCAGTACTTC. It encodes CASSYPAGGRETQYF. The genes are TRBV6-2 or TRBV6-3 and TRBJ2-5; TRBD1 agrees at 7 bases. Losses at the gene ends were 2 bases for V and 4 bases for J; bases not matched to a gene: 7. The CDR3 has 15 amino acids. The germline CDR1 and CDR2 sequences are MNHEY and SVGEGT.

This chain connects TRBV27 to TRBJ2-7; tentatively, D is TRBD1 (6 bases). This CDR3 is 13 amino acids long. Deletions cut 1 base from V and 7 bases from J, with 11 bases between. Per germline, CDR1 MNHEY and CDR2 SMNVEV (reference sequence). The DNA for the CDR3 is TGTGCCAGCAGTTTATTACAGGGTGAGGAGCAGTACTTC. This codes for CASSLLQGEEQYF.

This clone was counted between two and nine times. This chain connects TRBV11-3 to TRBJ2-1, with D possibly matching TRBD2 (6 bases). From germline, CDR1 is SGHNT and CDR2 YENEEA. This CDR3 has 14 residues. Trimming stripped 5 bases from V and 8 bases from J, with 16 bases between. This CDR3 is CASSPQAGYDEQFF. The CDR3 nucleotides are TGTGCCAGCAGCCCCCAGGCGGGATACGATGAGCAGTTCTTC.

The J gene is TRBJ1-4, the V gene TRBV6-6, with 10 positions matching TRBD1. With 7 bases clipped from V and 7 bases from J, the junction kept 6 bases outside the gene matches. The CDR3 extends over 14 amino acids. Germline CDR1 is MNHNY and CDR2 is SVGAGI (reference sequence). The CDR3 region has the DNA TGTGCCAGCAAAGCGGACAGGGGGGGTGAAAAACTGTTTTTT. This gives the protein CASKADRGGEKLFF.

The genes are TRBV5-1 and TRBJ2-1, with TRBD1 matching over 7 bases. The CDR3 is made up of 14 amino acids. From germline, CDR1 is SGHRS and CDR2 YFSETQ. The V gene end was trimmed by 4 bases and the J gene end by 12 bases; junction bases not matched to a gene: 13. Here the CDR3 reads CASSPAPTGKGQFF. CDR3 coding DNA: TGCGCCAGCAGCCCCGCTCCGACAGGGAAGGGGCAGTTCTTC. The variable domain in full, completed from reference TRBV5-1 and TRBJ2-1, reads KAGVTQTPRYLIKTRGQQVTLSCSPISGHRSVSWYQQTPGQGLQFLFEYFSETQRNKGNFPGRFSGRQFSNSRSEMNVSTLELGDSALYLCASSPAPTGKGQFFGPGTRLTVL.

V gene TRBV7-3 combines with J gene TRBJ2-1; D not resolved. CDR1 and CDR2 from the germline V gene are SGHTA and FQGTGA. V gave up 7 bases and J gave up 2 bases, with 18 bases separating them. The CDR3 extends over 16 amino acids. The CDR3 bases are TGTGCCAGCATCCCCGTCATCAAACTGGCCTACAATGAGCAGTTCTTC. Residues: CASIPVIKLAYNEQFF.

This chain links TRBV2 with TRBJ1-4; D perhaps matches TRBD1 (6 bases). The CDR3 runs 14 residues. Germline loops: CDR1 SNHLY, CDR2 FYNNEI. Trimming removed 4 bases from V and 8 bases from J, with 14 bases in between. Written as DNA, the CDR3 is TGTGCCAGCAGTGCCGGACAGTTGGGAGAAAAACTGTTTTTT. Translating gives CASSAGQLGEKLFF.

The rearrangement uses TRBV19 and TRBJ2-2, with D tentatively TRBD1 (6 bases). The CDR3 runs to 15 residues. The V end was cut by 7 bases, the J end by 4 bases, with 16 bases between. The germline V gene encodes CDR1 LNHDA and CDR2 SQIVND (reference sequence). The CDR3 DNA is TGTGCCAGTATTCTCTCAGGGGCCGGCACCGGGGAGCTGTTTTTT. Translated: CASILSGAGTGELFF. The complete variable domain, with remaining parts taken from reference TRBV19 and TRBJ2-2, reads DGGITQSPKYLFRKEGQNVTLSCEQNLNHDAMYWYRQDPGQGLRLIYYSQIVNDFQKGDIAEGYSVSREKKESFPLTVTSAQKNPTAFYLCASILSGAGTGELFFGEGSRLTVL.

The chain uses TRBV15 and TRBJ2-7; a possible D gene is TRBD1 (5 bases). This CDR3 contains 15 residues. Trimming took 0 bases from V and 2 from J, leaving 11 bases between them. Germline values: CDR1 LNHNV, CDR2 YYDKDF (reference sequence). As DNA, the CDR3 is TGTGCCACCAGCAGAGAGAGGACAAAAGCCTACGAGCAGTACTTC. Its translation is CATSRERTKAYEQYF.

The chain carries TRBV5-1 and TRBJ2-7, with a weak D call TRBD1 (6 bases). Per germline, CDR1 SGHRS and CDR2 YFSETQ. CDR3 size: 14 residues. Trimming left V 0 bases short and J 5 bases short, with 12 bases between. CDR3 loop: CASSLGAQGHEQYF. As DNA, the CDR3 is TGCGCCAGCAGCTTGGGCGCACAGGGTCACGAGCAGTACTTC.

The chain uses TRBV19 and TRBJ1-5; 7 positions match TRBD1. The CDR3 sequence is 13 residues long. The V segment lost 9 bases and the J segment 3 bases; nucleotides outside the gene matches: 5. The germline gives CDR1 LNHDA, CDR2 SQIVND (reference sequence). CDR3 loop: CASRDSHNQPQHF. The DNA for the CDR3 is TGTGCCAGCAGGGACAGTCACAATCAGCCCCAGCATTTT.

This sequence joins TRBV7-2 and TRBJ2-5; TRBD1 matches 7 bases. Per germline, CDR1 SGHTA and CDR2 FQGNSA. V dropped 5 bases and J dropped 2; count of bases not matched to a gene: 5. The CDR3 is made up of 14 amino acids. As DNA, the CDR3 is TGTGCCAGCAGCCGTACAGGGGTACAAGAGACCCAGTACTTC. This gives the protein CASSRTGVQETQYF.

This clone was recorded only once. The chain employs TRBV13 and TRBJ2-1; D unresolved. This CDR3 spans 15 amino acids. From germline, CDR1 is PRHDT and CDR2 FYEKMQ (reference sequence). Trimming left V 3 bases short and J 6 bases short, with 15 bases between. This CDR3 is CASSFRLTSGNEQFF. As DNA, the CDR3 is TGTGCCAGCAGCTTCAGACTGACCTCCGGCAATGAGCAGTTCTTC.

This clone came up once. This sequence joins TRBV30 and TRBJ1-2, with D tentatively TRBD1 (5 bases). CDR1 and CDR2 from the germline V gene are GTSNPN and SVGIG (reference sequence). The CDR3 extends over 11 amino acids. This CDR3 is CALRVSPGYTF. In DNA form, the CDR3 reads TGTGCTCTCAGGGTATCCCCTGGCTACACCTTC.

V is TRBV4-3 and J is TRBJ1-6, with a weak D call TRBD1 (6 bases). CDR1 is LGHNA, CDR2 YSLEER, per germline. CDR3 size: 16 residues. Trimming left V 0 bases short and J 3 bases short, with 9 bases between. The CDR3 spells CASSQEQGVYNSPLHF. The CDR3 DNA reads as TGCGCCAGCAGCCAAGAACAGGGCGTCTATAATTCACCCCTCCACTTT.

V is TRBV3-1 (or the pseudogene TRBV3-2) and J is TRBJ2-1; TRBD2 matches 7 bases. The CDR3 has 14 residues. The germline gives CDR1 LGHDT, CDR2 YNNKEL (reference sequence). Trimming took 1 base from V and 4 from J; bases not matched to a gene: 1. CDR3: CASSQGGGYNEQFF. The CDR3 DNA reads as TGTGCCAGCAGCCAAGGGGGGGGGTACAATGAGCAGTTCTTC.

The genes are TRBV4-2 and TRBJ2-1; 15 bases map to TRBD2. J lost 2 bases, V lost 0 bases, and 8 bases had no gene match. This CDR3 contains 20 residues. Germline values: CDR1 LGHNA, CDR2 YNFKEQ. The chain's CDR3 is CASSQDGTSGGYSTYNEQFF. In nucleotides, the CDR3 is TGTGCCAGCAGCCAAGATGGGACTAGCGGGGGGTATTCCACCTACAATGAGCAGTTCTTC.

The chain is built from TRBV5-1 and TRBJ1-1; D call uncertain. This CDR3 region has 14 residues. Deletions cut 4 bases from V and 4 bases from J, with 14 bases between. Germline CDR1 reads SGHRS; CDR2 reads YFSETQ. The chain's CDR3 is CASSLYPGSTEAFF. CDR3 bases: TGCGCCAGCAGCCTATACCCTGGGAGCACTGAAGCTTTCTTT.

Points on this clone: Additional DNA sequences in this sample encode the identical CDR3. The chain combines TRBV6-2 or TRBV6-3 with TRBJ1-5; D uncertain. CDR3 length equals 14 residues. Germline lookup yields CDR1 MNHEY and CDR2 SVGEGT. V dropped 6 bases and J dropped 3 bases, with 12 bases sitting between them. The CDR3 reads CASSDALANQPQHF. The CDR3, as DNA: TGTGCCAGCAGCGATGCATTGGCCAATCAGCCCCAGCATTTT.

The J gene is TRBJ2-2, the V gene TRBV11-2; the match to TRBD1 covers 9 bases. After removal of 8 bases from V and 4 bases from J, the junction contained 5 bases not matched to a gene. Germline CDR1 and CDR2: SGHAT and FQNNGV. The CDR3 has 14 residues. The CDR3 loop reads CASRGQGSTGELFF. The CDR3 region has the DNA TGTGCCAGCCGAGGACAGGGGAGCACCGGGGAGCTGTTTTTT.

The rearrangement joins TRBV29-1 to TRBJ2-3; 13 bases fit TRBD2. The ends lost 4 bases at V and 4 bases at J; junction bases unmatched: 23. This CDR3 spans 21 amino acids. Per germline, CDR1 SQVTM and CDR2 ANQGSEA. The CDR3 DNA sequence: TGCAGCGTTGCCCCCCCTCTACTAGCGGGGGGGAGGGCTCCTATGGCAGATACGCAGTATTTT. Protein: CSVAPPLLAGGRAPMADTQYF.

V is TRBV11-2 and J is TRBJ2-7, with D possibly matching TRBD1 (5 bases). This CDR3 has 13 residues. Per the germline V gene, CDR1 is SGHAT and CDR2 is FQNNGV. V was pared by 1 base and J by 6 bases, with 10 bases between. As DNA, the CDR3 is TGTGCCAGCAGCTTAGTAGGGGTTGGCGAGCAGTACTTC. It specifies CASSLVGVGEQYF. The whole variable domain, remainder taken from reference TRBV11-2 and TRBJ2-7, is EAGVAQSPRYKIIEKRQSVAFWCNPISGHATLYWYQQILGQGPKLLIQFQNNGVVDDSQLPKDRFSAERLKGVDSTLKIQPAKLEDSAVYLCASSLVGVGEQYFGPGTRLTVT.

This CDR3 is CASYSIAQGKVHNEQFF. CDR3 nucleotide sequence: TGTGCCAGCTATTCGATAGCACAGGGGAAAGTCCACAATGAGCAGTTCTTC. V and J are TRBV5-6 and TRBJ2-1; 7 bases match TRBD1. Germline V CDR1 and CDR2: SGHDT, YYEEEE. V gave up 7 bases and J gave up 5 bases; unmatched junction bases: 18. This CDR3 has 17 residues.

V gene TRBV6-5 combines with J gene TRBJ1-1; possibly TRBD1 for D (5 bases). The CDR3 sequence is 15 residues long. V was clipped by 5 bases and J by 1 base, with 14 bases between them. From germline, CDR1 is MNHEY and CDR2 SVGAGI. CDR3 protein: CASSTMRQRNTEAFF. CDR3 nucleotides: TGTGCCAGCAGTACCATGCGACAGAGGAACACTGAAGCTTTCTTT.

This clone qualifies as medium-sized (0.01 to 0.1%). The chain recombines TRBV6-6 with TRBJ1-5; 9 positions match TRBD1. Germline assignment: CDR1 MNHNY and CDR2 SVGAGI (reference sequence). J lost 4 bases, V lost 3 bases, and 7 bases had no gene match. The CDR3 length is 16 residues. The CDR3 DNA reads as TGTGCCAGCAGTTATACGAGGGACAGGGTGAATCAGCCCCAGCATTTT. This translates into CASSYTRDRVNQPQHF.